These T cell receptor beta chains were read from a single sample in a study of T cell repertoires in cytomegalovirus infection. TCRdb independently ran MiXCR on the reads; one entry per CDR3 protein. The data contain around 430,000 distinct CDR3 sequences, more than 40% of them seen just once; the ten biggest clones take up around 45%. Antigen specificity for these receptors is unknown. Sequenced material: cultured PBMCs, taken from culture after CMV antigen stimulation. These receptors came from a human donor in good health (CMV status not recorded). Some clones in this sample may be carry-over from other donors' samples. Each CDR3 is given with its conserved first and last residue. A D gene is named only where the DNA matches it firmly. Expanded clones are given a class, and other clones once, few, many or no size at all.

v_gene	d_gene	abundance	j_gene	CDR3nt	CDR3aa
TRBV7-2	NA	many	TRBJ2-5	TGTGCCAGCAGCCGAGCGGAGCGGGAGACCCAGTACTTC	CASSRAERETQYF
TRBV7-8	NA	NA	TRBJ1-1	TGTGCCAGCAGCCTCAACGTCAGGTTTTGGGGGACCGCTGAAGCTTTCTTT	CASSLNVRFWGTAEAFF
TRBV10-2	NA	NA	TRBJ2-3	TGCGCCAGCAGTGCCCCTTCGGCAGGACCCGCAGATACGCAGTATTTT	CASSAPSAGPADTQYF
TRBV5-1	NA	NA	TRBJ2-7	TGCGCCAGCAGCTCGGGCTGGGACCGATACGAGCAGTACTTC	CASSSGWDRYEQYF
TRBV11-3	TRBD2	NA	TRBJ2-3	TGTGCCAGCAGCGCCGGGACTAGCGGTACATCAGATACGCAGTATTTT	CASSAGTSGTSDTQYF
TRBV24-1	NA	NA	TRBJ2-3	TGTGCCACCAGTGAGAGTAGAGATACGCAGTATTTT	CATSESRDTQYF
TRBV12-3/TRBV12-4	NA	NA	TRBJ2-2	TGTGCCAGCAGTTTTACGGGGACAAACGGGGAGCTGTTTTTT	CASSFTGTNGELFF
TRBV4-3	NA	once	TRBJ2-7	TGCGCCAGCAGCCAAGCGACAGTTACCTACGAGCAGTACTTC	CASSQATVTYEQYF
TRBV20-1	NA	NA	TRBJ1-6	TGCAGTGCTAGTAGAAGGGGTTTTGGGTCATTGTTGAGGGTCGAGAATTCACCCCTCCACTTT	CSASRRGFGSLLRVENSPLHF
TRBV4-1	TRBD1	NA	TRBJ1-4	TGCGCCAGCAGCCGAGTGACAGGGGCGGGCGAAAAACTGTTTTTT	CASSRVTGAGEKLFF
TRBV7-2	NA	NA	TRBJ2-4	TGTGCCAGCAGCTTCTCGGTAGCCAAAAACATTCAGTACTTC	CASSFSVAKNIQYF
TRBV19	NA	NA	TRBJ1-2	TGTGCCAGTAGTCCAAGCCGGACGGCACCCCTTGGCTACACCTTC	CASSPSRTAPLGYTF
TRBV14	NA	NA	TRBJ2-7	TGTGCCAGCAGCCCGACACGGGGCTCCTACGAGCAGTACTTC	CASSPTRGSYEQYF
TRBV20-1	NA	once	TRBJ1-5	TGCAGTGCTTGCCGACAGAGCAATCAGCCCCAGCATTTT	CSACRQSNQPQHF
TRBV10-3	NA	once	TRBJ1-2	TGTGCCATCAGCGCAGGGGTTGGCTACACCTTC	CAISAGVGYTF
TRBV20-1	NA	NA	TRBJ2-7	TGCAGTGCTAGTAATGAAGGCTACGAGCAGTACTTC	CSASNEGYEQYF
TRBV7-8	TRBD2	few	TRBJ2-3	TGTGCCAGCAGCTCGCGGGGCCGGGGGGGCTTTAGAGATACGCAGTATTTT	CASSSRGRGGFRDTQYF
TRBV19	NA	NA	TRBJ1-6	TGTGCCAGTAGTGATCGACAGACCCATTCACCCCTCCACTTT	CASSDRQTHSPLHF
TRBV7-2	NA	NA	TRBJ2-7	TGTGCCAGCAGCTTATCAGGCGGAAAATACGAGCAGTACTTC	CASSLSGGKYEQYF
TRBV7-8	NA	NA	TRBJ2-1	TGTGCCAGCAGCCCTTTCGGGAGCTCACGATACTCACATTACAATGAGCAGTTCTTC	CASSPFGSSRYSHYNEQFF
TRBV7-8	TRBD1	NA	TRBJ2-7	TGTGCCACCCGAGAGGGACAGGGGGCAAAGGAGCAGTACTTC	CATREGQGAKEQYF
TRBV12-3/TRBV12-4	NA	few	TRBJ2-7	TGTGCCAGCAGTTTTTCTCAGGACACGGCCTACGAGCAGTACTTC	CASSFSQDTAYEQYF
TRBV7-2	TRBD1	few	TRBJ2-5	TGTGCCAGCAGCTTAGGCCCGGGACAGGGGGAAGAGACCCAGTACTTC	CASSLGPGQGEETQYF
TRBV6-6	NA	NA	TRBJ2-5	TGTGCCAGCAGCCCTTACCCGCCGGGGGAGACCCAGTACTTC	CASSPYPPGETQYF
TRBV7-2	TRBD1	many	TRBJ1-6	TGTGCCAGCAGCCTCTCAAGGACAGGGGGCGCGTCCCTCCACTTT	CASSLSRTGGASLHF
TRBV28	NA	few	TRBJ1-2	TGTGCCAGCAGCGGAGTTCTTTATGGCTACACCTTC	CASSGVLYGYTF
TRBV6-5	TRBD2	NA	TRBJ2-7	TGTGCCAGCAGTCGGGGGGGTCGGATCTACGAGCAGTACTTC	CASSRGGRIYEQYF
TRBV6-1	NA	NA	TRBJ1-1	TGTGCCAGCAGGGACTGGGGTCAAAACACTGAAGCTTTCTTT	CASRDWGQNTEAFF
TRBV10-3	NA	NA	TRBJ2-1	TGTGCCATCAGTGAGTCCGGCGACGAGCAGTTCTTC	CAISESGDEQFF
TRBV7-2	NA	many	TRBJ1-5	TGTGCCAGCAGCCCCACTGGGGATCAGCCCCAGCATTTT	CASSPTGDQPQHF
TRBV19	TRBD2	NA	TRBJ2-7	TGTGCCACGGGACTAGCGGGGGGAAGCTCCTACGAGCAGTACTTC	CATGLAGGSSYEQYF
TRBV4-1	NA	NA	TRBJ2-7	TGCGCCAGCAGCCAAGAAGGCGAGGACTCCCCCGACTACGAGCAGTACTTC	CASSQEGEDSPDYEQYF
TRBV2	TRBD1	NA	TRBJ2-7	TGTGCCAGCTGGAATCGACAGGGATCCTACGAGCAGTACTTC	CASWNRQGSYEQYF
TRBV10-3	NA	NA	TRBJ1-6	TGTGCCCCAAAAAGGGAGGGGAACTCACCCCTCCACTTT	CAPKREGNSPLHF
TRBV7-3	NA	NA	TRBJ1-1	TGTGCCAGCAGCCTGGGGACGAAGGGGAACACTGAAGCTTTCTTT	CASSLGTKGNTEAFF
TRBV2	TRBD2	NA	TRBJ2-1	TGTGCCAGGGGACTAGCGGGAGTCGTCAATGAGCAGTTCTTC	CARGLAGVVNEQFF
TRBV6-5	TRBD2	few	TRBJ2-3	TGTGCCAGCAGTAACCCGGGACTAGCGGGGGGCACAGATACGCAGTATTTT	CASSNPGLAGGTDTQYF